This T cell receptor beta chain is drawn from a study of T-cell memory formation after mild COVID-19. TCRdb ran MiXCR on the 5' RACE reads and lists one entry per CDR3 protein. The table shows 350,000 to 500,000 distinct CDR3 sequences, with 20% occurring only once. Trimming cost V 0 bases and J 3 bases, with 12 bases left between them. Germline V gene sequence: CDR1 KGHSY, CDR2 FQNENV. CDR3 length: 15 residues. Study-wide points: Contracting CD8+ clones were enriched in EMRA, CD4+ mainly in CM and EM.

Of note for this clonotype: Its antigen is still unknown.

The sample was PBMCs or a T cell subset sorted from them (not recorded which). This sequence originates from an adult woman who had mild COVID-19 (a few samples of this study predate the infection). Cell type and time point are not known. The rearrangement links TRBV16 to TRBJ2-7; D might be TRBD2 (5 bases). The CDR3 region is CASSQSWVGVYEQYF. CDR3 sequence (DNA): TGTGCCAGCAGCCAATCGTGGGTGGGAGTCTACGAGCAGTACTTC.